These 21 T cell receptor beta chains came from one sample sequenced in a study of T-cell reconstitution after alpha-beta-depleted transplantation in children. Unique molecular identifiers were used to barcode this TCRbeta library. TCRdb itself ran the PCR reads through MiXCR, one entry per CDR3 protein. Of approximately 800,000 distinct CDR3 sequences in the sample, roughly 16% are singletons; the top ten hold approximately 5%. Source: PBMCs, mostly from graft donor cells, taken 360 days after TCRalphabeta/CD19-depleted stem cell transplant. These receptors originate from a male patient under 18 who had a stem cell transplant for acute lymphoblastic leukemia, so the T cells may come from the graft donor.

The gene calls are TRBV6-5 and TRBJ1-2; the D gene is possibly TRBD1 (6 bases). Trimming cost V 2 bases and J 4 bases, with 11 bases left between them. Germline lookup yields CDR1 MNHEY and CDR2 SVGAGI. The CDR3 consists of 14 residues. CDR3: CASSYGGHGYGYTF. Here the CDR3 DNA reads TGTGCCAGCAGTTACGGGGGGCACGGCTATGGCTACACCTTC.

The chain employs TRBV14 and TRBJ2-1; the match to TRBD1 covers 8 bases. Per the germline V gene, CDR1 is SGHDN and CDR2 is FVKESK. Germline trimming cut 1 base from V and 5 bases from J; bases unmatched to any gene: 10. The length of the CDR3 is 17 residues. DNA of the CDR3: TGTGCCAGCAGCCAAGGACAGGGGTGGTTGGGAAACAATGAGCAGTTCTTC. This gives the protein CASSQGQGWLGNNEQFF.

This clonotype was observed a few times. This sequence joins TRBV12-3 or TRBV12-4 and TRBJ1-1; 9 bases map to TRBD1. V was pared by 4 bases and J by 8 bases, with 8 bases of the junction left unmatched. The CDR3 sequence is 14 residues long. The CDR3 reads CASSSYYRGHEAFF. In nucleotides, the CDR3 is TGTGCCAGCAGTTCATACTACAGGGGGCACGAAGCTTTCTTT.

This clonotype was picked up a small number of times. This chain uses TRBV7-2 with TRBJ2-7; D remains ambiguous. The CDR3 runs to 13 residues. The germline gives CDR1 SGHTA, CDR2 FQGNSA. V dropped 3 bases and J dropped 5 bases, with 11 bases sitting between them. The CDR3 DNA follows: TGTGCCAGCAGCTTCCAGACGGGCGACGAGCAGTACTTC. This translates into CASSFQTGDEQYF.

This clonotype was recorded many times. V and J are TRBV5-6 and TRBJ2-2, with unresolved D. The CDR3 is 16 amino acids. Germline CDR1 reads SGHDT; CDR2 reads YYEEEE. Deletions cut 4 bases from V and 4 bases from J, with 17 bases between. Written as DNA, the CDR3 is TGTGCCAGCAGCCTGCTTGGACCCCCGAGCACCGGGGAGCTGTTTTTT. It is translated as CASSLLGPPSTGELFF.

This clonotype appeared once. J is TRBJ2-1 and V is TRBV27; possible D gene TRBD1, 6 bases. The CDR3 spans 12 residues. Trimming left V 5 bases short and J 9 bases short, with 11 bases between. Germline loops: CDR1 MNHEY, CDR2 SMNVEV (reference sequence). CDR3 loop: CASSIQGSEQFF. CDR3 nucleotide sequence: TGTGCCAGCAGTATTCAGGGGAGTGAGCAGTTCTTC.

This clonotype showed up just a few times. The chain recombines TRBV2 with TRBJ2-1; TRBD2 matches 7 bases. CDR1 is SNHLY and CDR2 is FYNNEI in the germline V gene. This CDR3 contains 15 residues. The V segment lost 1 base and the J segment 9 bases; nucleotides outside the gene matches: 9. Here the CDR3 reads CASSEVLVGEGEQFF. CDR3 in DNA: TGTGCCAGCAGTGAAGTACTAGTGGGGGAGGGTGAGCAGTTCTTC.

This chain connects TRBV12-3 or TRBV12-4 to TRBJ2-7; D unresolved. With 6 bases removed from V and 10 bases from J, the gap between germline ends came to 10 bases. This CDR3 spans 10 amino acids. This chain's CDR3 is CASSDTSQYF. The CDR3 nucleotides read TGTGCCAGCAGCGACACCTCCCAGTACTTC.

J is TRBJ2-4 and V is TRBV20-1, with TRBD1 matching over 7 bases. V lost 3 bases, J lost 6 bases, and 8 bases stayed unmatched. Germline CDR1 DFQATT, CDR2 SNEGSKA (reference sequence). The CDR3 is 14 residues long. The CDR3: CSASVTGSGNIQYF. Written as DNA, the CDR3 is TGCAGTGCTAGCGTGACAGGGTCCGGAAACATTCAGTACTTC.

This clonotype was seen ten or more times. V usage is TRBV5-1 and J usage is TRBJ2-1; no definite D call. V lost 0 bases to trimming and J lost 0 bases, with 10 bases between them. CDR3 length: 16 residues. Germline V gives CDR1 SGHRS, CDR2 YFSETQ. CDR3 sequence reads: CASSLDSLSSYNEQFF. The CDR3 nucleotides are TGCGCCAGCAGCTTGGATTCGTTGAGCTCCTACAATGAGCAGTTCTTC.

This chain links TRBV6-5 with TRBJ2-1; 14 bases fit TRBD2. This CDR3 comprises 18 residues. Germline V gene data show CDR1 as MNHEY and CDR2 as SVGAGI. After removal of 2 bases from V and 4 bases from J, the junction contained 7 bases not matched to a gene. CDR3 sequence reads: CASSYTWTSGRSYNEQFF. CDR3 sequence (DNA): TGTGCCAGCAGTTACACCTGGACTAGCGGGAGGTCGTACAATGAGCAGTTCTTC.

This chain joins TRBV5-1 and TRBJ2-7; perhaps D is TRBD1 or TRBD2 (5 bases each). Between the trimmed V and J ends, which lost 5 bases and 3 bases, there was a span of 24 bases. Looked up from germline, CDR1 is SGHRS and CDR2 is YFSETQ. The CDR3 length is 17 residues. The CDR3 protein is CASSYKAGTGMSYEQYF. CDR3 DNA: TGCGCCAGCAGTTACAAGGCTGGGACCGGTATGAGCTACGAGCAGTACTTC.

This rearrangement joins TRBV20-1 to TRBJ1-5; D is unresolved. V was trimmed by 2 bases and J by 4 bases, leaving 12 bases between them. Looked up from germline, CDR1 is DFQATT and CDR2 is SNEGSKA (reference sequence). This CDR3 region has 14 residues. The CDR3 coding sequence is TGCAGTGCTAGATATGGGTACGGGAATCAGCCCCAGCATTTT. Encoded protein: CSARYGYGNQPQHF.

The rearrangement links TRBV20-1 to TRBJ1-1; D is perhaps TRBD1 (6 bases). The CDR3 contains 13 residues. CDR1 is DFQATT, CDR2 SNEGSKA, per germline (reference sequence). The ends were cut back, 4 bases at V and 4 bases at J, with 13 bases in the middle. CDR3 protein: CSATPGAVTEAFF. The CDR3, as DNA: TGCAGTGCTACCCCAGGGGCGGTCACTGAAGCTTTCTTT.

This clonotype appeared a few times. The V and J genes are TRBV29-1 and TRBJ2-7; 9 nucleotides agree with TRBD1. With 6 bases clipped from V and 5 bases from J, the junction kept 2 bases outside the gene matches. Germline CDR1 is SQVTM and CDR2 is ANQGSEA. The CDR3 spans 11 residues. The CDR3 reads CSVTGGNEQYF. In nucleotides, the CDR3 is TGCAGCGTAACAGGGGGCAACGAGCAGTACTTC.

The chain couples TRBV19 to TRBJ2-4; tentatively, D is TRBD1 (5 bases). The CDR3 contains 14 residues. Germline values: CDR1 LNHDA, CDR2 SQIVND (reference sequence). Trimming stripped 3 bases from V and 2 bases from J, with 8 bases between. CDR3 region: CASSITGSKNIQYF. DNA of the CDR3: TGTGCCAGTAGTATCACAGGCTCCAAAAACATTCAGTACTTC.

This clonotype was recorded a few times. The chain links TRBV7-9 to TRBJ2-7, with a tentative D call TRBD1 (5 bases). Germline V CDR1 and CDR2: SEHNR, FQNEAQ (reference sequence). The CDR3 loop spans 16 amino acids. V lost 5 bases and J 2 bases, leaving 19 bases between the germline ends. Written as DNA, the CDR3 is TGTGCCAGCAGCCCTAAGACAGCAGGCCCGCCCTACGAGCAGTACTTC. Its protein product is CASSPKTAGPPYEQYF.

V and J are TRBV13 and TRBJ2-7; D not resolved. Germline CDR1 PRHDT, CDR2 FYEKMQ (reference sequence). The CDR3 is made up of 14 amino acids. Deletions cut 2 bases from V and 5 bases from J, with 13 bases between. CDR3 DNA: TGTGCCAGCAGCTTATCCGGGTCATCAGACGAGCAGTACTTC. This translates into CASSLSGSSDEQYF.

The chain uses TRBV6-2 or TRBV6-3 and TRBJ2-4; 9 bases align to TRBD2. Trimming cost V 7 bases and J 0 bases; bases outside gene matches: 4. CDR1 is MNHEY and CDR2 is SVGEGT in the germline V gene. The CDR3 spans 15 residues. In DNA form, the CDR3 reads TGTGCCAGCACCTTAGCGGGAGAAGCCAAAAACATTCAGTACTTC. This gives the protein CASTLAGEAKNIQYF.

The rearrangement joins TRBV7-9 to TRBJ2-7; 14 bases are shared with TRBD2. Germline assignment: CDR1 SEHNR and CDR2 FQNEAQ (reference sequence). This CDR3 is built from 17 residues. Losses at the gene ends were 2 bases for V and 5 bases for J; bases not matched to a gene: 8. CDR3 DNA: TGTGCCAGCAGCTTAAGGGTGTGGGGACTAGCGGGAGACGAGCAGTACTTC. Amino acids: CASSLRVWGLAGDEQYF.

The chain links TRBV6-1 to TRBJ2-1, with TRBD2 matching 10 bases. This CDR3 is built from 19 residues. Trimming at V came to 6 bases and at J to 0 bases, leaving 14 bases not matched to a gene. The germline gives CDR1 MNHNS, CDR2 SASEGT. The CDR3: CASRKGGLAGARSYNEQFF. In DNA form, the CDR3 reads TGTGCCAGCAGAAAGGGTGGGCTAGCGGGAGCACGCTCCTACAATGAGCAGTTCTTC.